The rows below give T cell receptor beta chains drawn from one sample of a study of Ad26.COV2.S vaccination and SARS-CoV-2 variants. Using immunoSEQ multiplex PCR, the repertoire was profiled, and TCRdb retains in-frame clones only, with some absent. The table has 450,000 to 550,000 clones, roughly nine tenths seen once. The starting material was peripheral blood, obtained in a trial of Ad26.COV2.S vaccine versus placebo. These receptors came from a person between 18 and 60 years old who received the Ad26.COV2.S COVID-19 vaccine or a placebo. Both conserved end residues are part of each CDR3. Expanded clones get a size class; other rows say once, few or many, or leave the size out.

j_call,v_call,clone_size,cdr3_aa
TRBJ2-1,TRBV11-2,NA,CASSLFPGTRSYNEQFF
TRBJ2-2,TRBV11-3,NA,CASSLGTGELFF
TRBJ2-7,TRBV21-1,once,CASSKRSGGDEQYF
TRBJ2-1,TRBV10-3,NA,CAISRGGLSYNEQFF
TRBJ1-5,TRBV6-2/TRBV6-3,NA,CASSRISSGLPQHF
TRBJ1-1,TRBV25-1,NA,CASRGTPNTEAFF
TRBJ2-1,TRBV7-8,NA,CASSPPGQIYNEQFF
TRBJ2-7,TRBV6-5,NA,CASTPPEEHEQYF
TRBJ2-1,TRBV6-5,NA,CASGQDRSTGNEQFF
TRBJ2-3,TRBV7-6,NA,CASSLGLAQADTQYF
TRBJ2-7,TRBV19,NA,CASSAIGATYEQYF
TRBJ2-7,TRBV27,NA,CASSGTSGPYEQYF
TRBJ2-7,TRBV6-6,NA,CASSYGDRGSQYF
TRBJ1-1,TRBV3-1/TRBV3-2,NA,CASSQSVLARGHRNTEAFF
TRBJ2-5,TRBV29-1,NA,CSVEVGQETQYF
TRBJ1-5,TRBV27,NA,CASSLYYGDSNQPQHF
TRBJ2-3,TRBV7-3,NA,CASSLAGGPTDTQYF
TRBJ2-1,TRBV2,NA,CASSEEMPGGGSDEQFF
TRBJ1-3,TRBV19,NA,CASTGGQGARNTIYF
TRBJ2-1,TRBV6-5,NA,CASSASGRSYNEQFF
TRBJ1-1,TRBV19,NA,CASLSGDKPEAFF
TRBJ2-7,TRBV3-1/TRBV3-2,NA,CASSQEGGVLAGLDEQYF
TRBJ2-7,TRBV13,NA,CASSPRLAGAVGEQYF
TRBJ2-5,TRBV28,NA,CASSMGAGAAETQYF
TRBJ1-1,TRBV4-3,NA,CASSQGTGLGTEAFF
TRBJ2-7,TRBV29-1,few,CSVVRSDTNSYEQYF
TRBJ1-1,TRBV19,few,CASSKPGMGTEAFF
TRBJ2-4,TRBV6-1,NA,CASSVGGGGAPKNIQYF
TRBJ2-1,TRBV12-5,once,CASARTGGDYNEQFF
TRBJ2-3,TRBV5-1,NA,CASQLGHSGNADTQYF
TRBJ2-1,TRBV30,NA,CAWSVGLDYNEQFF
TRBJ2-7,TRBV3-1/TRBV3-2,NA,CASSPRDRLDSYEQYF
TRBJ1-3,TRBV11-2,NA,CASSRVQGPSGNTIYF
TRBJ1-3,TRBV2,NA,CASSERVFGLVGNTIYF
TRBJ2-7,TRBV5-1,NA,CASSFGGSSYEQYF
TRBJ2-1,TRBV6-4,NA,CASSARAGGAYNEQFF
TRBJ2-7,TRBV30,once,CAWSQAGGVSSYEQYF
TRBJ1-1,TRBV6-2/TRBV6-3,NA,CASSKPLGTGYTEAFF
TRBJ1-2,TRBV29-1,NA,CSVDGGNNGYGYTF
TRBJ2-3,TRBV30,NA,CAWRMGDTQYF
TRBJ2-5,TRBV9,NA,CASSEFSEHQETQYF
TRBJ1-2,TRBV24-1,NA,CATSDPLWPYGYTF
TRBJ2-7,TRBV27,NA,CASSSYGQVEQYF
TRBJ2-1,TRBV12-3/TRBV12-4,NA,CASRTTGAEQFF
TRBJ1-6,TRBV19,NA,CASTTHDRENSPLHF
TRBJ2-1,TRBV28,NA,CASSSHTSGPVNEQFF
TRBJ2-1,TRBV28,NA,CAALLSPRDREIYNEQFF
TRBJ2-2,TRBV7-9,NA,CASSRLAVNTGELFF
TRBJ2-1,TRBV19,NA,CASSIADRSVRNEQFF
TRBJ2-3,TRBV11-2,NA,CASSFIGAGTDTQYF
TRBJ1-4,TRBV15,few,CATSRGSGQGDEKLFF
TRBJ1-2,TRBV24-1,NA,CATSEGTGNGYTF
TRBJ2-5,TRBV11-2,once,CASSLRGDLRETQYF
TRBJ1-4,TRBV11-1,NA,CASSQDRGTNEKLFF
TRBJ2-7,TRBV18,NA,CASSPGREDYEQYF
TRBJ1-1,TRBV4-1,NA,CASSQARFVSGTGFLNTEAFF
TRBJ2-6,TRBV6-6,NA,CASSYEFLSGANVLTF